What follows are 23 T cell receptor beta chains derived from one specimen sequenced in a study of blood T cell repertoires in COVID-19. The protocol was immunoSEQ multiplex PCR, while the TCRdb copy is restricted to in-frame clones and leaves out a portion. Of approximately 100,000 clones listed, roughly 84% are singletons. The sequenced sample consisted of peripheral blood. The receptors come from a woman aged 60-75 years with acute or convalescent COVID-19.

V and J are TRBV19 and TRBJ2-7, with 8 bases fitting TRBD1. This CDR3 comprises 13 residues. Losses at the gene ends were 5 bases for V and 5 bases for J; bases not matched to a gene: 5. In germline, CDR1 is LNHDA, CDR2 SQIVND (reference sequence). CDR3 loop: CASSVQGAHEQYF. The CDR3 nucleotides read TGTGCCAGTAGTGTCCAGGGGGCCCACGAGCAGTACTTC.

The chain recombines TRBV2 with TRBJ2-2; D is possibly TRBD1 (5 bases). This CDR3 has 12 amino acids. Per the germline V gene, CDR1 is SNHLY and CDR2 is FYNNEI. With 11 bases removed from V and 3 bases from J, the gap between germline ends came to 10 bases. This CDR3 is CALGQYTGELFF. The CDR3 DNA reads TGTGCCCTGGGGCAGTACACCGGGGAGCTGTTTTTT.

The V call is TRBV6-5, the J call TRBJ2-1; 8 positions agree with TRBD1. Germline V gene data show CDR1 as MNHEY and CDR2 as SVGAGI. The CDR3 sequence is 15 residues long. Trimming removed 8 bases from V and 8 bases from J; junction bases left unmatched: 14. The CDR3 loop reads CASEDLGQGRHEQFF. CDR3 bases: TGTGCCAGCGAAGACCTTGGACAGGGTCGTCATGAGCAGTTCTTC.

The rearrangement uses TRBV12-3 or TRBV12-4 and TRBJ1-1, with D hard to call. The germline V and J ends were trimmed by 5 bases and 3 bases, with 4 bases remaining between them. The CDR3 contains 11 residues. The CDR3 protein is CASSLYTEAFF. The CDR3 coding sequence is TGTGCCAGCAGTCTTTACACTGAAGCTTTCTTT.

Regarding this clone: The sample contains more than one DNA sequence encoding this CDR3. This chain links TRBV11-2 with TRBJ1-6, with D uncertain. Germline V lookup: CDR1 SGHAT, CDR2 FQNNGV. The CDR3 totals 13 residues. V was clipped by 0 bases and J by 7 bases, with 4 bases between them. CDR3 residues: CASSLDRNSPLHF. CDR3 in DNA: TGTGCCAGCAGCTTAGACAGGAATTCACCCCTCCACTTT.

The chain combines TRBV9 with TRBJ1-1; 8 bases align to TRBD1. The V gene end was trimmed by 4 bases and the J gene end by 3 bases; junction bases not matched to a gene: 8. Germline V gene sequence: CDR1 SGDLS, CDR2 YYNGEE. The length of the CDR3 is 15 residues. The CDR3 loop is CASSIGTGTDTEAFF. Written as DNA, the CDR3 is TGTGCCAGCAGCATCGGGACAGGAACCGACACTGAAGCTTTCTTT.

This chain joins TRBV7-3 and TRBJ1-1; D is ambiguous. CDR1 is SGHTA and CDR2 is FQGTGA in the germline V gene. The CDR3 is 15 amino acids. V lost 0 bases and J 2 bases, leaving 10 bases between the germline ends. The CDR3 nucleotides are TGTGCCAGCAGCTTAACGCCAGGACTTAACACTGAAGCTTTCTTT. It translates to CASSLTPGLNTEAFF.

The chain employs TRBV11-2 and TRBJ2-1; 12 bases agree with TRBD2. The CDR3 covers 16 residues. Germline V gene data show CDR1 as SGHAT and CDR2 as FQNNGV. V dropped 5 bases and J dropped 2; count of bases not matched to a gene: 4. The CDR3 DNA reads TGTGCCAGCAGCATCCTAGCGGGGGGGACCTACAATGAGCAGTTCTTC. It yields the protein CASSILAGGTYNEQFF.

The chain links TRBV4-1 to TRBJ2-6; a weak D match, TRBD1 (5 bases). The germline V gene encodes CDR1 MGHRA and CDR2 YSYEKL. This CDR3 spans 17 amino acids. V lost 2 bases and J lost 0, with 11 bases in between. The CDR3 loop reads CASSQFDSSSGANVLTF. As DNA, the CDR3 is TGCGCCAGCAGCCAATTTGACAGCAGCTCTGGGGCCAACGTCCTGACTTTC.

This chain uses TRBV2 with TRBJ1-1, with D unresolved. Germline CDR1 SNHLY, CDR2 FYNNEI. The V end was cut by 5 bases, the J end by 1 base, with 14 bases between. The CDR3 is made up of 15 amino acids. The CDR3 is CASSYNSVPNTEAFF. The CDR3 DNA sequence: TGTGCCAGCAGTTATAACAGTGTGCCGAACACTGAAGCTTTCTTT.

The chain employs TRBV4-3 and TRBJ1-1; no definite D call. Germline V CDR1 and CDR2: LGHNA, YSLEER. The ends were cut back, 0 bases at V and 3 bases at J, with 5 bases in the middle. The CDR3 loop spans 13 amino acids. CDR3 amino acids: CASSQERDTEAFF. The CDR3 DNA sequence: TGCGCCAGCAGCCAAGAGAGGGACACTGAAGCTTTCTTT.

This clone was detected only once. The rearrangement links TRBV4-1 to TRBJ2-2, with TRBD2 matching over 15 bases. The junction had 8 bases not matched to a gene; V was cut back by 4 bases and J by 8 bases. CDR3 length: 17 amino acids. The germline V gene encodes CDR1 MGHRA and CDR2 YSYEKL. The CDR3 spells CASSPLRTSGGAGELFF. DNA of the CDR3: TGCGCCAGCAGCCCGCTTCGGACTAGCGGGGGGGCGGGGGAGCTGTTTTTT.

This chain links TRBV3-1 (or the pseudogene TRBV3-2) with TRBJ2-2; D is ambiguous. The V gene lost 1 base and the J gene lost 6 bases, with 12 bases spanning the gap. The germline V gene encodes CDR1 LGHDT and CDR2 YNNKEL (reference sequence). The CDR3 is 15 residues long. The CDR3, as DNA: TGTGCCAGCAGCCAAGGGCTAGTCTTGGCCGGGGAGCTGTTTTTT. Translating gives CASSQGLVLAGELFF.

Only a few counts were recorded for this clone. The CDR3 here is CASSLGQTTGNTIYF. The CDR3 bases are TGTGCCAGCAGCTTAGGACAAACAACTGGAAACACCATATATTTT. The rearrangement uses TRBV7-6 and TRBJ1-3; no definite D call. Germline CDR1 reads SGHVS; CDR2 reads FNYEAQ. V lost 1 base and J 2 bases, leaving 9 bases between the germline ends. This CDR3 spans 15 amino acids.

V and J are TRBV7-2 and TRBJ1-5; possibly TRBD1 for D (6 bases). The V gene lost 3 bases and the J gene lost 6 bases, with 15 bases spanning the gap. This CDR3 contains 15 residues. CDR1 is SGHTA, CDR2 FQGNSA, per germline. The chain's CDR3 is CASSLNREGGQPQHF. DNA for the CDR3: TGTGCCAGCAGCTTGAACAGGGAGGGAGGTCAGCCCCAGCATTTT.

A few counts support this clone. Other DNA variants within this sample encode the same CDR3. The rearrangement joins TRBV19 to TRBJ1-2, with D unclear. The CDR3 consists of 13 residues. V gave up 5 bases and J gave up 2 bases, with 9 bases separating them. Germline CDR1 reads LNHDA; CDR2 reads SQIVND (reference sequence). The CDR3 region is CASSRTPNYGYTF. The CDR3 DNA reads as TGTGCCAGTAGTCGAACACCAAACTATGGCTACACCTTC.

The chain is built from TRBV5-4 and TRBJ1-5; the match to TRBD1 covers 10 bases. This CDR3 contains 14 residues. V gave up 3 bases and J gave up 5 bases; unmatched junction bases: 2. From germline, CDR1 is SGHNT and CDR2 YYREEE (reference sequence). CDR3 sequence: CASSSGQGDQPQHF. The CDR3 DNA sequence: TGTGCCAGCAGCTCAGGACAGGGGGATCAGCCCCAGCATTTT.

The chain combines TRBV4-1 with TRBJ1-6; D unclear. The CDR3 is 15 amino acids. The germline V and J ends were trimmed by 0 bases and 2 bases, with 5 bases remaining between them. Germline-derived CDR1 and CDR2 are MGHRA and YSYEKL. This CDR3 reads CASSQDLTYNSPLHF. The CDR3 DNA sequence: TGCGCCAGCAGCCAAGATCTTACCTATAATTCACCCCTCCACTTT.

V usage is TRBV11-1 and J usage is TRBJ1-1; unclear D gene. This CDR3 region has 13 residues. The V gene lost 4 bases and the J gene lost 5 bases, with 11 bases spanning the gap. Germline lookup yields CDR1 SGHAT and CDR2 FQDESV (reference sequence). CDR3 residues: CASSSRENTEAFF. The CDR3 DNA reads as TGTGCCAGCAGCTCCCGTGAGAATACTGAAGCTTTCTTT.

Concerning this clone itself: The junction departs from germline at one end; a sequencing error may be responsible. The chain joins TRBV28 to TRBJ1-2, with no clear D. The CDR3 runs to 12 residues. Germline V CDR1 and CDR2: MDHEN, SYDVKM. The DNA of the CDR3 is TGTGCCAGCAGTCGGATAGACTACGGCTACACCTTC. The encoded protein is CASSRIDYGYTF.

The gene calls are TRBV27 and TRBJ1-1; tentatively, D is TRBD1 (5 bases). The CDR3 runs to 14 residues. V dropped 1 base and J dropped 6 bases, with 12 bases sitting between them. In germline, CDR1 is MNHEY, CDR2 SMNVEV (reference sequence). The CDR3 nucleotides read TGTGCCAGCAGTTTATTTTTTAGGGGCTCTGAAGCTTTCTTT. Residues: CASSLFFRGSEAFF.

The gene calls are TRBV4-2 and TRBJ2-3; 13 bases match TRBD2. With 1 base clipped from V and 4 bases from J, the junction kept 5 bases outside the gene matches. CDR3 size: 17 residues. CDR1 LGHNA and CDR2 YNFKEQ come from the germline V gene. The CDR3 loop reads CASSQATSGGASDTQYF. CDR3 nucleotide sequence: TGTGCCAGCAGCCAAGCTACTAGCGGGGGGGCCTCAGATACGCAGTATTTT.

This chain links TRBV6-5 with TRBJ1-3; 10 bases map to TRBD1. The CDR3 runs 16 residues. V shed 0 bases, J shed 3 bases, and the junction held 2 bases outside the gene matches. CDR1 MNHEY and CDR2 SVGAGI come from the germline V gene. Here the CDR3 reads CASSYSGTGDGNTIYF. The DNA for the CDR3 is TGTGCCAGCAGTTACTCCGGGACAGGGGATGGAAACACCATATATTTT.